Sequencing of this T cell receptor beta chain was carried out in a study of T-cell reconstitution after alpha-beta-depleted transplantation in children. This sample's TCRbeta library carried unique molecular identifier barcodes. TCRdb re-derived calls from the PCR reads in MiXCR, one entry per CDR3 protein. The top ten clones hold around 4.8% of a sample with approximately 270,000 distinct CDR3 sequences, roughly 25% of them seen once. Trimming cost V 1 base and J 6 bases; bases outside gene matches: 5. The V gene's germline CDR1 is MGHRA and CDR2 YSYEKL. This CDR3 is 15 amino acids long. This sequence was found in a female patient aged 2-9 years who had a stem cell transplant for congenital amegakaryocytic thrombocytopenia, so the T cells may come from the graft donor. The chain uses TRBV4-1 and TRBJ2-1; 8 nucleotides match TRBD2. The material was PBMCs, mostly from graft donor cells, obtained 360 days after TCRalphabeta/CD19-depleted stem cell transplant. CDR3 sequence (DNA): TGCGCCAGCAGCCAAGTGATTGCGGGAGGCAATGAGCAGTTCTTC. This gives the protein CASSQVIAGGNEQFF.